The entry below gives a single T cell receptor beta chain sequence along with its context. With V trimmed by 6 bases and J by 4 bases, 5 bases remained unmatched. Germline values: CDR1 SQVTM, CDR2 ANQGSEA. The CDR3 covers 14 residues. In the original workflow: Reference gene primer amplification yielded estimated nucleated cell counts. Assay: immunoSEQ multiplex PCR; the TCRdb copy retains only in-frame clones and omits some. For V, J and clone size, that table is used; D and trimming come from the DNA. The sample has hundreds of thousands of clones; about 91% are singletons. This entry is derived from a study of blood T cell repertoires in COVID-19. Study-level information: Italy, Spain and the United States were the sources of the convalescent and acute COVID-19 samples.

Sequencing was carried out using peripheral blood. This receptor was obtained from a woman between 55 and 75 years old with acute or convalescent COVID-19. The rearrangement links TRBV29-1 to TRBJ2-2; 10 bases align to TRBD1. The CDR3 DNA reads as TGCAGCGTCACGGGGACAGGGGTCACCGGGGAGCTGTTTTTT. Translating it yields CSVTGTGVTGELFF.